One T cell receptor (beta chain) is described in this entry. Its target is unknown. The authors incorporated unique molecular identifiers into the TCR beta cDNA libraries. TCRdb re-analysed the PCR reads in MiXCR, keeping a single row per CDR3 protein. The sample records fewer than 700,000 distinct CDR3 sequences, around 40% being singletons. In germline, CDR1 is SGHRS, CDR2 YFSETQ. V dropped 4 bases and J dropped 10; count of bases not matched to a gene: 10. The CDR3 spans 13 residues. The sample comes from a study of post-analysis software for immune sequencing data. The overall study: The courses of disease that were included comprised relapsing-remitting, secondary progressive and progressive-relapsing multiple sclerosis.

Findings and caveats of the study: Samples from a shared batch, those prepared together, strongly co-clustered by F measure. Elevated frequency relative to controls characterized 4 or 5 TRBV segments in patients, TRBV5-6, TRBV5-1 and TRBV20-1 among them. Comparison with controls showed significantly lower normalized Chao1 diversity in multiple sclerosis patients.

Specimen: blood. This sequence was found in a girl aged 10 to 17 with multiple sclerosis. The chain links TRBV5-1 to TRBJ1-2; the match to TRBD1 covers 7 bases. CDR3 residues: CASSPGTANSYTF. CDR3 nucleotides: TGCGCCAGCAGCCCCGGGACAGCCAATTCCTACACCTTC.